This T cell receptor beta chain was recovered during a study of control samples from healthy donors and cancer patients. The CDR3 extends over 14 amino acids. CDR1 is MNHEY and CDR2 is SVGAGI in the germline V gene. The germline V and J ends were trimmed by 2 bases and 2 bases, with 9 bases remaining between them. Profiled with immunoSEQ multiplex PCR; TCRdb holds only in-frame clones, not every one. The table has approximately 120,000 clones, around 92% seen once. The V and J genes are TRBV6-5 and TRBJ1-1; D perhaps matches TRBD1 (5 bases). Input material: PBMCs. This receptor was obtained from a man older than 75 with head and neck cancer. CDR3 amino acids: CASSYVRANTEAFF. CDR3 nucleotide sequence: TGTGCCAGCAGTTACGTCAGGGCAAACACTGAAGCTTTCTTT.